The 8 T cell receptor beta chains reported below all come from one sample, sequenced in a study of cytomegalovirus exposure and HLA in healthy donors. Vbeta (60) and Jbeta (13) primers were used in the PCR. Some clones are missing from TCRdb's copy, which holds only in-frame ones; the method was immunoSEQ multiplex PCR. The sample holds 70,000 to 80,000 clones, approximately 78% seen once. Material: PBMCs. Receptors were obtained from a man between 18 and 29 years old in good health and CMV-seronegative.

This chain links TRBV5-1 with TRBJ2-5; possible D gene TRBD2, 6 bases. This CDR3 is built from 12 residues. V gave up 0 bases and J gave up 9 bases, with 9 bases separating them. Germline lookup yields CDR1 SGHRS and CDR2 YFSETQ. The CDR3 is CASSLATGAQYF. The CDR3 coding sequence is TGCGCCAGCAGCTTGGCAACGGGGGCCCAGTACTTC.

The V gene is TRBV19, the J gene TRBJ2-1; D remains unclear. CDR1 and CDR2 from the germline V gene are LNHDA and SQIVND (reference sequence). The CDR3 runs to 12 residues. The V end was cut by 7 bases, the J end by 8 bases, with 12 bases between. In nucleotides, the CDR3 is TGTGCCAGTAAGGTGCGAGGCGATGAGCAGTTCTTC. Its translation: CASKVRGDEQFF.

This chain uses TRBV5-6 with TRBJ1-2; no firm D call. This CDR3 is 13 amino acids long. Germline lookup yields CDR1 SGHDT and CDR2 YYEEEE. V dropped 1 base and J dropped 7 bases, with 11 bases sitting between them. The DNA of the CDR3 is TGTGCCAGCAGCTTGCCGGGGTCCGGTGGCTACACCTTC. It encodes CASSLPGSGGYTF.

V gene TRBV6-5 combines with J gene TRBJ1-1; 7 bases agree with TRBD1. V was clipped by 5 bases and J by 6 bases; unmatched bases: 6. From germline, CDR1 is MNHEY and CDR2 SVGAGI. The CDR3 extends over 13 amino acids. DNA for the CDR3: TGTGCCAGCAGTGACGGACAGGTCCCTGAAGCTTTCTTT. Its translation is CASSDGQVPEAFF.

This chain links TRBV15 with TRBJ2-7; D is possibly TRBD2 (5 bases). Deletions cut 0 bases from V and 4 bases from J, with 16 bases between. This CDR3 is 16 amino acids long. The germline V gene encodes CDR1 LNHNV and CDR2 YYDKDF (reference sequence). CDR3 region: CATSRDRDLQGYEQYF. The DNA for the CDR3 is TGTGCCACCAGCAGAGATCGGGATCTCCAAGGATACGAGCAGTACTTC.

CDR3 DNA: TGTGCCAGCAGCTTAATGCGGGGGGGCCGCGAGCAGTTCTTC. Translating gives CASSLMRGGREQFF. This chain joins TRBV7-2 and TRBJ2-1; 9 nucleotides agree with TRBD2. Trimming at V came to 2 bases and at J to 10 bases, leaving 6 bases not matched to a gene. Germline CDR1 is SGHTA and CDR2 is FQGNSA. This CDR3 has 14 amino acids.

In DNA, the CDR3 is TGTGCCAGCAGTAGCGGGCAGCCCTCCTACGAGCAGTACTTC. Translated, it gives CASSSGQPSYEQYF. J is TRBJ2-7 and V is TRBV27; the D gene is possibly TRBD2 (6 bases). V lost 5 bases, J lost 0 bases, and 11 bases lay in between. The CDR3 totals 14 residues. The germline V gene has CDR1 MNHEY and CDR2 SMNVEV (reference sequence).

The chain joins TRBV19 to TRBJ2-3; perhaps TRBD2 as D (7 bases). CDR3 size: 17 residues. Germline V CDR1 and CDR2: LNHDA, SQIVND (reference sequence). With 2 bases removed from V and 3 bases from J, the gap between germline ends came to 18 bases. CDR3 sequence reads: CASSINSAGAGTDTQYF. The CDR3 nucleotides read TGTGCCAGTAGTATAAACTCTGCGGGGGCTGGGACAGATACGCAGTATTTT. Based on the CDR3 plus reference TRBV19 and TRBJ2-3, the full variable domain is DGGITQSPKYLFRKEGQNVTLSCEQNLNHDAMYWYRQDPGQGLRLIYYSQIVNDFQKGDIAEGYSVSREKKESFPLTVTSAQKNPTAFYLCASSINSAGAGTDTQYFGPGTRLTVL.